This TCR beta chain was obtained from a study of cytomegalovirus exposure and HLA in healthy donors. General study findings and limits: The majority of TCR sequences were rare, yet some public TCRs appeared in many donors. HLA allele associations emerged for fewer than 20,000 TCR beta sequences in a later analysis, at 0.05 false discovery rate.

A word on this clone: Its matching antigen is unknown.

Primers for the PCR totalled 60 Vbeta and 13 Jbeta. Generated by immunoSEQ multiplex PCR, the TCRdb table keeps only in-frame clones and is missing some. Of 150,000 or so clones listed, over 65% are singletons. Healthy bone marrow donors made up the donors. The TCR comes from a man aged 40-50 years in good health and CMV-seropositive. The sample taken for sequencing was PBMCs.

This CDR3 is CASSRVRDSLYEQFF. CDR3 coding DNA: TGTGCCAGCAGCAGAGTCCGGGACAGTCTGTATGAGCAGTTCTTC. The J gene is TRBJ2-1, the V gene TRBV11-2, with 7 bases lining up with TRBD1. This CDR3 spans 15 amino acids. V trimming: 5 bases; J trimming: 8 bases; junction bases outside the gene matches: 12. Per the germline V gene, CDR1 is SGHAT and CDR2 is FQNNGV. Looking up the rest from reference TRBV11-2 and TRBJ2-1 gives the full variable domain: EAGVAQSPRYKIIEKRQSVAFWCNPISGHATLYWYQQILGQGPKLLIQFQNNGVVDDSQLPKDRFSAERLKGVDSTLKIQPAKLEDSAVYLCASSRVRDSLYEQFFGPGTRLTVL.